One and the same sample provided the 10 T cell receptor beta chains below, sequenced in a study of cytotoxic CD8 clonotypes in ibrutinib-treated CLL. TCRdb keeps only in-frame clones here, not all; method: immunoSEQ multiplex PCR. The sample carries some 84,000 clones, around 83% recorded once. The sample in question was PBMCs, obtained before ibrutinib treatment. The receptors were sampled from a human donor with chronic lymphocytic leukemia.

The chain combines TRBV6-5 with TRBJ1-2, with TRBD1 matching over 8 bases. The trim removed 4 bases at V and 5 bases at J, leaving 9 bases unmatched. This CDR3 has 15 amino acids. Germline V gene lookup returns CDR1 MNHEY and CDR2 SVGAGI. CDR3 in amino acids: CASSSPRGRGYGYTF. The CDR3 DNA sequence: TGTGCCAGCAGTTCCCCCAGGGGGCGAGGGTATGGCTACACCTTC.

The chain links TRBV5-1 to TRBJ2-3, with 8 positions matching TRBD1. The CDR3 totals 16 residues. The junction had 10 bases not matched to a gene; V was cut back by 4 bases and J by 3 bases. Looked up from germline, CDR1 is SGHRS and CDR2 is YFSETQ. CDR3: CASSLPTGGITDTQYF. Written as DNA, the CDR3 is TGCGCCAGCAGCCTTCCTACAGGGGGTATAACAGATACGCAGTATTTT.

This sequence joins TRBV7-8 and TRBJ1-1; 8 nucleotides agree with TRBD1. V shed 6 bases, J shed 0 bases, and the junction held 6 bases outside the gene matches. Germline lookup yields CDR1 SGHVS and CDR2 FQNEAQ. The CDR3 length is 15 residues. The CDR3 spells CASRPTGAMNTEAFF. The CDR3 bases are TGTGCCAGCAGACCGACAGGGGCGATGAACACTGAAGCTTTCTTT.

The chain carries TRBV5-1 and TRBJ1-2; unclear D gene. The CDR3 runs to 14 residues. Germline V gives CDR1 SGHRS, CDR2 YFSETQ. V was cut by 0 bases and J by 0 bases, with 6 bases left in between. The CDR3 is CASSLERANYGYTF. The CDR3 nucleotides are TGCGCCAGCAGCTTGGAACGGGCTAACTATGGCTACACCTTC.

The table lists this clone with a count of one. The rearrangement links TRBV21-1 to TRBJ1-3; TRBD1 is taken as the D call from the table, unchecked against the DNA. TRBV21-1 is a pseudogene segment. The CDR3 loop spans 15 amino acids. This CDR3 is CASSKSWPGGNTIYF. DNA for the CDR3: TGTGCCAGCAGCAAATCTTGGCCTGGTGGAAACACCATATATTTT.

This chain links TRBV7-8 with TRBJ2-3, with D perhaps given as TRBD1 or TRBD2 (6 bases each). CDR1 and CDR2 (germline): SGHVS, FQNEAQ. The CDR3 is 14 amino acids. Trimming stripped 1 base from V and 2 bases from J, with 7 bases between. This chain's CDR3 is CASSLGGATDTQYF. The CDR3 coding sequence is TGTGCCAGCAGCTTAGGGGGGGCCACAGATACGCAGTATTTT.

The V and J genes are TRBV5-6 and TRBJ2-5; 8 nucleotides line up with TRBD2. CDR3 size: 15 residues. Germline V gene data show CDR1 as SGHDT and CDR2 as YYEEEE. J gave up 0 bases and V 4 bases, and 5 bases lay outside the gene matches. The CDR3 spells CASSRRLAYQETQYF. CDR3 DNA: TGTGCCAGCAGCCGAAGACTAGCGTACCAAGAGACCCAGTACTTC.

The chain couples TRBV19 to TRBJ1-5; a possible D gene is TRBD1 (5 bases). Germline V gene lookup returns CDR1 LNHDA and CDR2 SQIVND (reference sequence). The CDR3 has 15 amino acids. Trimming shortened V by 3 bases and J by 2 bases, and 11 bases separated the two germline ends. The CDR3 loop is CASSITGDGNQPQHF. The CDR3 nucleotides read TGTGCCAGTAGTATTACGGGGGACGGCAATCAGCCCCAGCATTTT.

V and J are TRBV5-1 and TRBJ2-2, with 12 bases that match TRBD2. V lost 4 bases and J lost 6; bases outside the gene matches: 10. This CDR3 contains 17 residues. CDR1 and CDR2 from the germline V gene are SGHRS and YFSETQ. The CDR3 loop is CASSPRTSGINPGELFF. CDR3 coding DNA: TGCGCCAGCAGCCCTCGGACTAGCGGGATAAATCCCGGGGAGCTGTTTTTT.

This sequence joins TRBV19 and TRBJ1-1; 8 nucleotides agree with TRBD1. V dropped 4 bases and J dropped 0; count of bases not matched to a gene: 7. The CDR3 is 16 residues long. From germline, CDR1 is LNHDA and CDR2 SQIVND (reference sequence). The CDR3 sequence: CASSTGQALMNTEAFF. The DNA for the CDR3 is TGTGCCAGTAGTACGGGACAGGCCTTGATGAACACTGAAGCTTTCTTT.